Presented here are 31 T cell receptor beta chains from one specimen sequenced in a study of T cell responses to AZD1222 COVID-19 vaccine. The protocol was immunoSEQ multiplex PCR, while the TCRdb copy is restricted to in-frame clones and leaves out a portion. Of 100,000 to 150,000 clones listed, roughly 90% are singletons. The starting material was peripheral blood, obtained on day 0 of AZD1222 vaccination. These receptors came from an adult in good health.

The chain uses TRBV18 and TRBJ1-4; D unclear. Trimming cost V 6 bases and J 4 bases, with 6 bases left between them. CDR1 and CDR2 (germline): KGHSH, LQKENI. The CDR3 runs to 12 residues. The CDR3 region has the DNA TGTGCCAGCTCTGAGGTTAATGAAAAACTGTTTTTT. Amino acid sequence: CASSEVNEKLFF.

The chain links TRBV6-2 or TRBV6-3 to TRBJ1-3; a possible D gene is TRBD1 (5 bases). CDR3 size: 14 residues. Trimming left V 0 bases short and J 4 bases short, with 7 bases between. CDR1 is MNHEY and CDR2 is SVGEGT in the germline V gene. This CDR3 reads CASSYSTAGNTIYF. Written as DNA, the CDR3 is TGTGCCAGCAGTTACTCGACAGCCGGAAACACCATATATTTT.

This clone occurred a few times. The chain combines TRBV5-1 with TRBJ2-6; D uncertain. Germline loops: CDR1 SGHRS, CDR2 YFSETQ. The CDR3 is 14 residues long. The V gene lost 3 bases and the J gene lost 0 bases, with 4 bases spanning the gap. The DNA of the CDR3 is TGCGCCAGCAGCTCCTACTCTGGGGCCAACGTCCTGACTTTC. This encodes CASSSYSGANVLTF.

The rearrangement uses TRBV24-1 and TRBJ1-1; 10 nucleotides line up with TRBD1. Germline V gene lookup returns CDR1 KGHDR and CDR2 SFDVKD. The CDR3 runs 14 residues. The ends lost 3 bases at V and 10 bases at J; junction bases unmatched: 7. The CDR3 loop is CATSDPGQGFVAFF. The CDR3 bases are TGTGCCACCAGTGATCCGGGACAGGGGTTTGTAGCTTTCTTT.

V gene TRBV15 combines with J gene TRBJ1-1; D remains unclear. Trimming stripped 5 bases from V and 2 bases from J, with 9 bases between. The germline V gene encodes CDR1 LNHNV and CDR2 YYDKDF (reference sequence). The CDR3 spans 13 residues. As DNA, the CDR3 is TGTGCCACCAGCGACGGGAGAAACACTGAAGCTTTCTTT. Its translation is CATSDGRNTEAFF.

The CDR3 nucleotides are TGTGCCAGTATGTCGGCCTCCTACGAGCAGTACTTC. This encodes CASMSASYEQYF. This sequence joins TRBV7-9 and TRBJ2-7; D not certain. CDR1 is SEHNR and CDR2 is FQNEAQ in the germline V gene (reference sequence). The CDR3 runs to 12 residues. V gave up 9 bases and J gave up 0 bases, with 9 bases separating them.

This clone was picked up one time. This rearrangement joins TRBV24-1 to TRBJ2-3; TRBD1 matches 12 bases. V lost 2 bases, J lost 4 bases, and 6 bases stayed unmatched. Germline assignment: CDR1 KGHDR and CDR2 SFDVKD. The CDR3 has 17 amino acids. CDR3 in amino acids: CATSDWGDRGRADTQYF. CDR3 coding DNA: TGTGCCACCAGTGATTGGGGGGACAGGGGGCGGGCAGATACGCAGTATTTT.

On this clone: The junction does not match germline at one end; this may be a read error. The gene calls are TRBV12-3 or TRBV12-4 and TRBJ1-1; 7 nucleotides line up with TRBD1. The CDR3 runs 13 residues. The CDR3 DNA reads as TGTGCCAGCACCCCCTACAGGGGATCTGAGGCTTTCTTT. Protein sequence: CASTPYRGSEAFF.

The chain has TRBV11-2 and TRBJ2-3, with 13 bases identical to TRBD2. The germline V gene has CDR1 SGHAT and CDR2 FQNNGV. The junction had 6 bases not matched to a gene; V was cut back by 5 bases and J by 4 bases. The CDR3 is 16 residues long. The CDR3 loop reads CASSLTSGGVPDTQYF. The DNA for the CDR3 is TGTGCCAGCAGCCTAACTAGCGGGGGGGTCCCAGATACGCAGTATTTT.

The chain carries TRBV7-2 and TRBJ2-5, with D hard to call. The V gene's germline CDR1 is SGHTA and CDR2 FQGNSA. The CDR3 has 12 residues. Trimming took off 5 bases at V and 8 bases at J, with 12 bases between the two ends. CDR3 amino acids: CASSRPFGTQYF. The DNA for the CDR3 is TGTGCCAGCAGCCGCCCCTTTGGAACCCAGTACTTC.

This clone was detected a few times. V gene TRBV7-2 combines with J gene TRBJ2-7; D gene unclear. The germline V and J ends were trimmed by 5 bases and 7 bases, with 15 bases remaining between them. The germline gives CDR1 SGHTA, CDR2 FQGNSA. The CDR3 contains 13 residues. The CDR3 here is CASSLPGLLEQYF. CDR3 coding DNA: TGTGCCAGCAGCCTCCCCGGGCTTCTGGAGCAGTACTTC.

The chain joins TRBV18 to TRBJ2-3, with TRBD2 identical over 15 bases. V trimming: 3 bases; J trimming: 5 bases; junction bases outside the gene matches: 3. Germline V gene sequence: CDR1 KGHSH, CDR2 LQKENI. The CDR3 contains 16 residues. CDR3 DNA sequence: TGTGCCAGCTCACCTTCGGGACTAGCGGGGGGAGATACGCAGTATTTT. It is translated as CASSPSGLAGGDTQYF.

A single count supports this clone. The CDR3 nucleotides are TGTGCCAGTAGTATCCTGAATTCCTACGAGCAGTACTTC. Protein sequence: CASSILNSYEQYF. The rearrangement links TRBV19 to TRBJ2-7, with unresolved D. The CDR3 is 13 amino acids. V lost 3 bases and J lost 1, with 7 bases in between. The germline CDR1 and CDR2 sequences are LNHDA and SQIVND (reference sequence).

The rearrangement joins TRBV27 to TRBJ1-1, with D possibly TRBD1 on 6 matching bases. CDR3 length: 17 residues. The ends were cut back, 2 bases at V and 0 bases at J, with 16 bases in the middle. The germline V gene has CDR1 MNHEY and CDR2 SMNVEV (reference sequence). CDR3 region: CASSLSPPTGLNTEAFF. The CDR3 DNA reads TGTGCCAGCAGTTTAAGCCCCCCTACAGGGCTGAACACTGAAGCTTTCTTT.

Written as DNA, the CDR3 is TGCAGCGTTGGGTTGGCGGGGGCCAACGTCCTGACTTTC. Translating it yields CSVGLAGANVLTF. The rearrangement links TRBV29-1 to TRBJ2-6; D gene uncertain. V was shortened by 4 bases and J by 4 bases, with 8 bases between the two germline ends. This CDR3 is 13 amino acids long. Germline V gene sequence: CDR1 SQVTM, CDR2 ANQGSEA.

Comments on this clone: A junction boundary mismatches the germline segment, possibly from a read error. CDR3 bases: TGTGCCAGCTCACCAGTCATGGGGCGGAACGCCGGGGAGCTGTTTTTT. Translated: CASSPVMGRNAGELFF. V gene TRBV18 combines with J gene TRBJ2-2; TRBD1 is a possible D gene (5 bases). The CDR3 has 16 amino acids. The V gene's germline CDR1 is KGHSH and CDR2 LQKENI.

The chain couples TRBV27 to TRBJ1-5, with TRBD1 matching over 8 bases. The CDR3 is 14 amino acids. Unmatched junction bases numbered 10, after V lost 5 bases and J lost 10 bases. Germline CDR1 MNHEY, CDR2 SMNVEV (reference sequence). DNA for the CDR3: TGTGCCAGCAGTCCGGACAGGGTAAGGAGTCCCCAGCATTTT. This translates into CASSPDRVRSPQHF.

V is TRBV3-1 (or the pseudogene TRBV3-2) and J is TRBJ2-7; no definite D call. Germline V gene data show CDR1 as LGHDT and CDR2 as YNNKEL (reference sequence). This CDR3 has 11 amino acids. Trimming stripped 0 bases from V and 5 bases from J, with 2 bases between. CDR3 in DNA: TGTGCCAGCAGCCAAGATAACGAGCAGTACTTC. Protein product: CASSQDNEQYF.

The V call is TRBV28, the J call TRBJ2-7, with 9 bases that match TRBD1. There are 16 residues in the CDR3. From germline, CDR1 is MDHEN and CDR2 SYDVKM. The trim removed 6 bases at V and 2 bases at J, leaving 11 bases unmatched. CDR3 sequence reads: CASRGQGTSPAYEQYF. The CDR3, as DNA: TGTGCCAGCAGAGGACAGGGGACTTCCCCAGCCTACGAGCAGTACTTC.

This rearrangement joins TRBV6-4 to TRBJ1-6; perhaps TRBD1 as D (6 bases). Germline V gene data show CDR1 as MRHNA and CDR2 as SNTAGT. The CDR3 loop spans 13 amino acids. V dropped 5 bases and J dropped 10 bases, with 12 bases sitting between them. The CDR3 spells CASSWRGNSPLHF. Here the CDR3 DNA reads TGTGCCAGCAGTTGGAGGGGGAACTCACCCCTCCACTTT.

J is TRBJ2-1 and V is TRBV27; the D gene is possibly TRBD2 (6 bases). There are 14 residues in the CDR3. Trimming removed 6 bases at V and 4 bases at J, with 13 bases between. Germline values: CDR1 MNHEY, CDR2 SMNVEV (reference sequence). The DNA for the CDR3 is TGTGCCAGCAGGTTTGGGACTCTTTACAATGAGCAGTTCTTC. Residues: CASRFGTLYNEQFF.

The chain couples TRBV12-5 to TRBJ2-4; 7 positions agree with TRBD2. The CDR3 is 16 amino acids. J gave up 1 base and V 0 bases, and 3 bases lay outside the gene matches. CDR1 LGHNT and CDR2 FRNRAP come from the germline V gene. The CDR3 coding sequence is TGTGCTAGTGGTTTGGTACTGGGGGGGGCCAAAAACATTCAGTACTTC. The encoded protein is CASGLVLGGAKNIQYF.

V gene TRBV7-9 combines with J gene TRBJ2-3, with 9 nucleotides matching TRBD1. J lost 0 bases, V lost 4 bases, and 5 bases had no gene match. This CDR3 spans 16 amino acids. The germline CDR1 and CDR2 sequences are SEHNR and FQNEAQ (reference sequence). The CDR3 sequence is CASSSPGQGSTDTQYF. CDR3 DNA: TGTGCCAGCAGCTCCCCGGGACAGGGCAGCACAGATACGCAGTATTTT.

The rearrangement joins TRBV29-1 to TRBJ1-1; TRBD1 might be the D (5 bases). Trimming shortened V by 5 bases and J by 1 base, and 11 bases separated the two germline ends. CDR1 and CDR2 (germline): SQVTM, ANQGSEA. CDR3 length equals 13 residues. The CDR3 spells CSVQGRANTEAFF. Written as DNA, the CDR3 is TGCAGCGTTCAGGGCAGGGCGAACACTGAAGCTTTCTTT.

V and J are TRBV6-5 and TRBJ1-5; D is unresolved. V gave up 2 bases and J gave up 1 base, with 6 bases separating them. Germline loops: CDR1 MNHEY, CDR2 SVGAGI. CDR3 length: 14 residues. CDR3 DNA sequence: TGTGCCAGCAGTTACGATAACAGCAATCAGCCCCAGCATTTT. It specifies CASSYDNSNQPQHF.

The CDR3 reads CASSLGARGGYTF. Here the CDR3 DNA reads TGTGCCAGCAGCTTGGGGGCCAGGGGTGGCTACACCTTC. The chain uses TRBV5-6 and TRBJ1-2; D is possibly TRBD1 (6 bases). The V end was cut by 0 bases, the J end by 7 bases, with 10 bases between. CDR3 length: 13 amino acids. The germline V gene encodes CDR1 SGHDT and CDR2 YYEEEE. Full variable domain (rest looked up from reference TRBV5-6 and TRBJ1-2): DAGVTQSPTHLIKTRGQQVTLRCSPKSGHDTVSWYQQALGQGPQFIFQYYEEEERQRGNFPDRFSGHQFPNYSSELNVNALLLGDSALYLCASSLGARGGYTFGSGTRLTVV.

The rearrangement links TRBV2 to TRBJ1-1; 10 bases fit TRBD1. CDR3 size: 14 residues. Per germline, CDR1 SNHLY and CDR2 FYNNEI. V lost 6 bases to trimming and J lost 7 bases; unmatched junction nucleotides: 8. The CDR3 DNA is TGTGCCAGCAGGAGGGACAGGGGCGTCGGTGAAGCTTTCTTT. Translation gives CASRRDRGVGEAFF.

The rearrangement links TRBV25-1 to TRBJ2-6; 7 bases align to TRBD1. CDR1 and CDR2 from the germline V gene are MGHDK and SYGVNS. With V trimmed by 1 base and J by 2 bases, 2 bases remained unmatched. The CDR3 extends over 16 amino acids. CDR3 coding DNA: TGTGCCAGCAGTGAATTAACAGGGGCTGGGGCCAACGTCCTGACTTTC. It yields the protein CASSELTGAGANVLTF.

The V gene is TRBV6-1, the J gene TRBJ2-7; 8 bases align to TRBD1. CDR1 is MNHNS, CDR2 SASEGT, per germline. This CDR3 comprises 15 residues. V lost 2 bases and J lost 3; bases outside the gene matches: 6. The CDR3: CASSEYPDRDYEQYF. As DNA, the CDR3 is TGTGCCAGCAGTGAATACCCGGACAGGGACTACGAGCAGTACTTC.

CDR3 sequence reads: CASSPGQETEAFF. CDR3 bases: TGTGCCAGCTCTCCCGGACAGGAAACTGAAGCTTTCTTT. This chain links TRBV18 with TRBJ1-1; 7 bases match TRBD1. Germline loops: CDR1 KGHSH, CDR2 LQKENI. V lost 6 bases and J lost 5; bases outside the gene matches: 6. There are 13 residues in the CDR3.

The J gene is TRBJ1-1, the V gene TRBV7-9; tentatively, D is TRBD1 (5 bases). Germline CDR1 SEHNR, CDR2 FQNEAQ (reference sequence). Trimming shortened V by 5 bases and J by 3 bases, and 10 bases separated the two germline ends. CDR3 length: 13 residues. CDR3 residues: CASSQGVDTEAFF. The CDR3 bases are TGTGCCAGCAGCCAGGGTGTGGACACTGAAGCTTTCTTT.